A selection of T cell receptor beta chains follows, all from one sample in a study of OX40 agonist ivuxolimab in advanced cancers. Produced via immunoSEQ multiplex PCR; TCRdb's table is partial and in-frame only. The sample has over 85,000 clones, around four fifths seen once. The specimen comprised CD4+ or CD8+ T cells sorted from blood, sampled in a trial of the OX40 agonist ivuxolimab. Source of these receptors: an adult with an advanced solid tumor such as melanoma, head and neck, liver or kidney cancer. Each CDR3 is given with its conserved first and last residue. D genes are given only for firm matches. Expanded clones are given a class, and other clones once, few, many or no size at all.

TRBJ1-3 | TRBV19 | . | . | TGTGCCAGTGGCGCTGCCGGTGCTGCTTACACCATATATTTT | CASGAAGAAYTIYF
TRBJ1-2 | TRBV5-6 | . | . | TGTGCCAGCAGCTGGGAGGGATCAAATGGCTACACCTTC | CASSWEGSNGYTF
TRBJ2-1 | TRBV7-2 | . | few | TGTGCCAGCAGCTTAGCTACCAGGGGGGATGAGCAGTTCTTC | CASSLATRGDEQFF
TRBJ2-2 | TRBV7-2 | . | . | TGTGCCAGCAGCTTATCAGGGAACACCGGGGAGCTGTTTTTT | CASSLSGNTGELFF
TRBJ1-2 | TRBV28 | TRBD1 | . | TGTGCCATAACCCGGGACAGTCGGGGTGGCTACACCTTC | CAITRDSRGGYTF
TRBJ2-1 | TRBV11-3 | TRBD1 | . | TGTGCCAGCAGCTTAGCCGGGACAGGGGTACCCTACAATGAGCAGTTCTTC | CASSLAGTGVPYNEQFF
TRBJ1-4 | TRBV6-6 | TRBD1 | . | TGTGCCAGCAGTCCGCAGGGGGCTGAAAAACTGTTTTTT | CASSPQGAEKLFF
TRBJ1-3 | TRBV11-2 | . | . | TGTGCCAGCAGCTTAGGGGGCACCCCGAGCTCTGGAAACACCATATATTTT | CASSLGGTPSSGNTIYF
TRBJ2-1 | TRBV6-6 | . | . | TGTGCCACCCTCGCTCCCGCGGGAAGCTACAATGAGCAGTTCTTC | CATLAPAGSYNEQFF
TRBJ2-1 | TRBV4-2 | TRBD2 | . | TGTGCCAGCAGCCAAGTCGTCCAGCGGGGGACCCCCAATGAGCAGTTCTTC | CASSQVVQRGTPNEQFF
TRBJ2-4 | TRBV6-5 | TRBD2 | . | TGTGCCAGCAGCCTAATCGGGGGGGCCAACATTCAGTACTTC | CASSLIGGANIQYF
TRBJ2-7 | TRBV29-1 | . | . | TGCAGCGTTGAAGAGAGAGGCCGTAGCTACGAGCAGTACTTC | CSVEERGRSYEQYF
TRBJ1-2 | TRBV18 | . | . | TGTGCCAGCTCACCGATGCGCGACATGGCTAACTATGGCTACACCTTC | CASSPMRDMANYGYTF
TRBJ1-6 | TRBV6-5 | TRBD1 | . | TGTGCCAGCAGGGGACAGGGTTGGAATTCACCCCTCCACTTT | CASRGQGWNSPLHF
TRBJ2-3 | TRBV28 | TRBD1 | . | TGTGCCACTTACGACGGGACAGGGAGGGATACGCAGTATTTT | CATYDGTGRDTQYF
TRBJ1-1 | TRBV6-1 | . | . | TGTGCCACCCAGTGGGGGGATAACACTGAAGCTTTCTTT | CATQWGDNTEAFF
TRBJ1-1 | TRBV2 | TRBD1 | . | TGTGCCAGCAGTTTCCAGCAGGGGGAGACTGAAGCTTTCTTT | CASSFQQGETEAFF
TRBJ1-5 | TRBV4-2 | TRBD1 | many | TGTGCCAGCAGCCAAGCTTTACAGGGGCCGCAGCCCCAGCATTTT | CASSQALQGPQPQHF
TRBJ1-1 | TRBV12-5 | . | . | TGTGCTAGTGCCCCGGGGGCAAGGTACACTGAAGCTTTCTTT | CASAPGARYTEAFF
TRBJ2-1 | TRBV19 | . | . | TGTGCCAGTAGTGGCTCGGGGCTTTACAATGAGCAGTTCTTC | CASSGSGLYNEQFF
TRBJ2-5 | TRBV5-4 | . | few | TGTGCCAGCAGCTTGGCGGGGACCCAAGAGACCCAGTACTTC | CASSLAGTQETQYF
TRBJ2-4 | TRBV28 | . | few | TGTGCCAGCAGTCCGGTGACTACACCGAGGCACTTC | CASSPVTTPRHF
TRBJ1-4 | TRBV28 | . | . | TGTGCCAGCAGGGCACCGACACGAACTAATGAAAAACTGTTTTTT | CASRAPTRTNEKLFF
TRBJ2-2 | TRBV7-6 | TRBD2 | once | TGTGCCAGCAGCGGCGGGGGGTCCGGGGAGCTGTTTTTT | CASSGGGSGELFF
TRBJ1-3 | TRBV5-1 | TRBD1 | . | TGCGCCAGCAGCCCTGGGACAGGATACCGCAGGACCTCTGGAAACACCATATATTTT | CASSPGTGYRRTSGNTIYF
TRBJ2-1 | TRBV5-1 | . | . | TGCGCCAGCAGCTTGCAGGCTCCTTCTTACAATGAGCAGTTCTTC | CASSLQAPSYNEQFF
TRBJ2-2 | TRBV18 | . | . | TGTGCCAGCTCACCCCTGGTGTTGCTGGGGACCGGGGAGCTGTTTTTT | CASSPLVLLGTGELFF
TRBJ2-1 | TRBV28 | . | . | TGTGCCAGCAGTCAACCTGACAGGCACAATGAGCAGTTCTTC | CASSQPDRHNEQFF
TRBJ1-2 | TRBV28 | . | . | TGTGCCAGCCAACCCCATTCGGGAGGGGGTGGCTACACCTTC | CASQPHSGGGGYTF
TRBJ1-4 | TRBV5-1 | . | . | TGCGCCAGCACAGACCCAGTGGAAGATGAAAAACTGTTTTTT | CASTDPVEDEKLFF
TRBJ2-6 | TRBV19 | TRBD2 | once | TGTGCCACCCATCGGGGGGGGACCGGGGCCAACGTCCTGACTTTC | CATHRGGTGANVLTF
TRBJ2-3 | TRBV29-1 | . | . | TGCAGCGTTGAAGCTGGGGCGATCACAGATACGCAGTATTTT | CSVEAGAITDTQYF
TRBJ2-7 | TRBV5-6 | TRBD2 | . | TGTGCCAGCAGCCAGCCTAGCGGGGGACCCTACGAGCAGTACTTC | CASSQPSGGPYEQYF